Listed below are T cell receptor beta chains from one sample, sequenced in a study of neurological immune-mediated disorders. TCRdb itself ran the 5' RACE reads through MiXCR, one entry per CDR3 protein. The sample has over 60,000 distinct CDR3 sequences, under 5.5% seen once. Material: PBMCs. The receptors here all came from a woman in her 70s with multiple sclerosis. CDR3s include the opening cysteine and the closing phenylalanine or tryptophan. The order of the fields is V gene, D gene, clone size, J gene, CDR3 protein, CDR3 DNA. The D gene is left open where the match is weak. Some rows mark clone size as missing; the rest say once, few, many or name a class of expanded clone.

v_gene: TRBV20-1; d_gene: NA; abundance: many; j_gene: TRBJ2-2; CDR3aa: CSARDASAYLGELFF; CDR3nt: TGCAGTGCTAGAGATGCTAGCGCGTATTTGGGGGAGCTGTTTTTT
v_gene: TRBV29-1; d_gene: NA; abundance: many; j_gene: TRBJ1-2; CDR3aa: CSVADSLYGYTF; CDR3nt: TGCAGCGTCGCCGACAGCCTCTATGGCTACACCTTC
v_gene: TRBV6-2/TRBV6-3; d_gene: NA; abundance: NA; j_gene: TRBJ1-1; CDR3aa: CASSYSHENTEAFF; CDR3nt: TGTGCCAGCAGTTACTCACACGAGAACACTGAAGCTTTCTTT
v_gene: TRBV18; d_gene: NA; abundance: few; j_gene: TRBJ2-7; CDR3aa: CASSPQAQAPEQYF; CDR3nt: TGTGCCAGCTCACCACAAGCACAGGCCCCCGAGCAGTACTTC
v_gene: TRBV12-3/TRBV12-4; d_gene: TRBD2; abundance: many; j_gene: TRBJ2-5; CDR3aa: CASSRSGRTETQYF; CDR3nt: TGTGCCAGCAGTCGGAGCGGGAGAACAGAGACCCAGTACTTC
v_gene: TRBV10-3; d_gene: NA; abundance: NA; j_gene: TRBJ1-2; CDR3aa: CAISDTGTGYGYTF; CDR3nt: TGTGCCATCAGTGATACCGGGACGGGCTATGGCTACACCTTC
v_gene: TRBV18; d_gene: TRBD2; abundance: NA; j_gene: TRBJ2-1; CDR3aa: CASSPRFQTSRNEQFF; CDR3nt: TGTGCCAGCTCACCACGTTTCCAGACTAGCCGTAATGAGCAGTTCTTC
v_gene: TRBV5-1; d_gene: NA; abundance: many; j_gene: TRBJ1-2; CDR3aa: CASSPNGDNYGYTF; CDR3nt: TGCGCCAGCAGTCCAAACGGGGATAACTATGGCTACACCTTC
v_gene: TRBV6-2/TRBV6-3; d_gene: NA; abundance: few; j_gene: TRBJ2-7; CDR3aa: CASQTGGTLGYEQYF; CDR3nt: TGTGCCAGCCAGACCGGCGGGACCTTAGGCTACGAGCAGTACTTC
v_gene: TRBV6-5; d_gene: NA; abundance: many; j_gene: TRBJ1-1; CDR3aa: CASSYWGGGNTEAFF; CDR3nt: TGTGCCAGCAGTTACTGGGGGGGAGGGAACACTGAAGCTTTCTTT
v_gene: TRBV3-1; d_gene: TRBD2; abundance: NA; j_gene: TRBJ2-1; CDR3aa: CASSQGGREQFF; CDR3nt: TGTGCCAGCAGCCAGGGCGGGAGGGAGCAGTTCTTC
v_gene: TRBV7-9; d_gene: NA; abundance: many; j_gene: TRBJ2-1; CDR3aa: CASSFVNNEQFF; CDR3nt: TGTGCCAGCAGCTTCGTGAACAATGAGCAGTTCTTC
v_gene: TRBV5-6; d_gene: NA; abundance: many; j_gene: TRBJ2-1; CDR3aa: CASSFLSSSYNEQFF; CDR3nt: TGTGCCAGCAGCTTTTTGAGTAGCTCCTACAATGAGCAGTTCTTC
v_gene: TRBV7-2; d_gene: TRBD1; abundance: many; j_gene: TRBJ2-7; CDR3aa: CASSSRGTYEQYF; CDR3nt: TGTGCCAGCAGCTCCAGGGGGACCTACGAGCAGTACTTC
v_gene: TRBV7-8; d_gene: NA; abundance: many; j_gene: TRBJ1-2; CDR3aa: CASSSTLNGVGYTF; CDR3nt: TGTGCCAGCAGCTCGACTCTTAACGGGGTAGGATACACCTTC
v_gene: TRBV12-3/TRBV12-4; d_gene: NA; abundance: many; j_gene: TRBJ2-1; CDR3aa: CASRAPSSSSYNEQFF; CDR3nt: TGTGCCAGCAGGGCCCCTAGTTCAAGCTCCTACAATGAGCAGTTCTTC
v_gene: TRBV7-9; d_gene: NA; abundance: many; j_gene: TRBJ2-1; CDR3aa: CASSSLGPNEQFF; CDR3nt: TGTGCCAGCAGCTCTTTGGGCCCCAATGAGCAGTTCTTC
v_gene: TRBV12-3/TRBV12-4; d_gene: NA; abundance: NA; j_gene: TRBJ1-1; CDR3aa: CASSRKGNTEAFF; CDR3nt: TGTGCCAGCAGCCGAAAGGGAAACACTGAAGCTTTCTTT